These 10 T cell receptor beta chains originate from one sample sequenced in a study of beta chain features in type 1 diabetes. Isolated RNA was reverse transcribed in full, so expressed TCRB transcripts were sequenced. Profiled with immunoSEQ multiplex PCR; TCRdb holds only in-frame clones, not every one. This table has approximately 170,000 clones, roughly 8% appearing once. These receptors are not linked to any known antigen. Study-level points and caveats: Shorter TCRB CDR3s, moderately but significantly so, were found in Type 1 diabetes patients in all four CD4+ subsets.

Sequenced: central memory CD4+ T cells from blood. The source is a woman aged 40 to 55 with type 1 diabetes.

This clone was observed a handful of times. The V gene is TRBV5-1, the J gene TRBJ1-2; TRBD1 might be the D (5 bases). Trimming removed 0 bases at V and 5 bases at J, with 11 bases between. Germline-derived CDR1 and CDR2 are SGHRS and YFSETQ. The CDR3 consists of 14 residues. The CDR3 DNA follows: TGCGCCAGCAGCTTGGAATGGAGGGGATATGGCTACACCTTC. It yields the protein CASSLEWRGYGYTF.

This clone was found many times. V gene TRBV29-1 combines with J gene TRBJ2-1; D call uncertain. The CDR3 loop spans 14 amino acids. V lost 4 bases and J lost 0, with 10 bases in between. The germline V gene has CDR1 SQVTM and CDR2 ANQGSEA. The CDR3 is CSVGGSSSYNEQFF. The CDR3 DNA follows: TGCAGCGTTGGTGGTTCGAGCTCCTACAATGAGCAGTTCTTC.

J is TRBJ1-5 and V is TRBV4-1; a possible D gene is TRBD1 (6 bases). This CDR3 contains 15 residues. In germline, CDR1 is MGHRA, CDR2 YSYEKL. Trimming removed 0 bases from V and 7 bases from J, with 13 bases in between. CDR3 residues: CASSQDLQGNQPQHF. CDR3 DNA sequence: TGCGCCAGCAGCCAAGATCTTCAGGGGAACCAGCCCCAGCATTTT.

The V call is TRBV11-2, the J call TRBJ1-2; TRBD1 matches 8 bases. The CDR3 covers 12 residues. Germline lookup yields CDR1 SGHAT and CDR2 FQNNGV. V gave up 5 bases and J gave up 6 bases; unmatched junction bases: 2. The CDR3 spells CASSRQGNGYTF. In DNA, the CDR3 is TGTGCCAGCAGCAGACAGGGGAATGGCTACACCTTC.

This clone was seen more than once but under ten times. The chain is built from TRBV7-3 and TRBJ2-5, with D tentatively TRBD1 (6 bases). The CDR3 loop spans 14 amino acids. The germline gives CDR1 SGHTA, CDR2 FQGTGA. V was trimmed by 5 bases and J by 2 bases, leaving 12 bases between them. The CDR3 loop is CASSPQGSQETQYF. In DNA, the CDR3 is TGTGCCAGCAGCCCGCAGGGGTCACAAGAGACCCAGTACTTC. The full variable domain, in which reference TRBV7-3 and TRBJ2-5 provide the parts outside the CDR3, is GAGVSQTPSNKVTEKGKYVELRCDPISGHTALYWYRQSLGQGPEFLIYFQGTGAADDSGLPNDRFFAVRPEGSVSTLKIQRTERGDSAVYLCASSPQGSQETQYFGPGTRLLVL.

This chain connects TRBV6-6 to TRBJ2-5, with 12 positions matching TRBD2. The germline CDR1 and CDR2 sequences are MNHNY and SVGAGI (reference sequence). The CDR3 has 16 residues. The V gene end was trimmed by 6 bases and the J gene end by 5 bases; junction bases not matched to a gene: 10. The CDR3 spells CASRNRLAGEGETQYF. For the CDR3, the DNA is TGTGCCAGCAGGAACCGACTAGCGGGAGAAGGGGAGACCCAGTACTTC.

The V and J genes are TRBV4-3 and TRBJ1-5; TRBD1 is a possible D gene (5 bases). V was clipped by 1 base and J by 0 bases, with 7 bases between them. This CDR3 has 15 amino acids. Per the germline V gene, CDR1 is LGHNA and CDR2 is YSLEER. CDR3 amino acids: CASSQGQNSNQPQHF. The CDR3 DNA sequence: TGCGCCAGCAGCCAAGGACAGAATAGCAATCAGCCCCAGCATTTT.

The chain joins TRBV7-3 to TRBJ2-7; 9 positions agree with TRBD1. After removal of 4 bases from V and 7 bases from J, the junction contained 8 bases not matched to a gene. Germline lookup yields CDR1 SGHTA and CDR2 FQGTGA. The CDR3 runs to 14 residues. The CDR3 protein is CASSSGTGSEEQYF. DNA of the CDR3: TGTGCCAGCAGCTCCGGGACAGGGTCGGAGGAGCAGTACTTC.

The V gene is TRBV6-5, the J gene TRBJ1-5; no clear D. Germline V gene sequence: CDR1 MNHEY, CDR2 SVGAGI. This CDR3 is built from 16 residues. Trimming removed 4 bases at V and 7 bases at J, with 20 bases between. Here the CDR3 reads CASSSLTTGYGQPQHF. CDR3 DNA sequence: TGTGCCAGCAGTTCCCTCACGACGGGGTATGGCCAGCCCCAGCATTTT.

Remarks on this clone: An end of the junction does not agree with germline; a read error may underlie this. V gene TRBV5-1 combines with J gene TRBJ2-1, with 9 bases lining up with TRBD1. Looked up from germline, CDR1 is SGHRS and CDR2 is YFSETQ. The CDR3 loop spans 13 amino acids. CDR3 sequence reads: CASSFDRGNELLF. The DNA for the CDR3 is TGCGCCAGCAGCTTCGACAGGGGGAATGAGCTCCTCTTC.